These 7 T cell receptor beta chains were all obtained from the same sample, sequenced in a study of identical twins. A single record per CDR3 protein comes from TCRdb applying MiXCR to the 5' RACE reads. The sample lists hundreds of thousands of distinct CDR3 sequences; about 7.6% were seen once. This sample also appeared in a second study, on yellow fever vaccine responses in identical twins.

Sequencing was performed on PBMCs. These receptors all stem from a woman between 18 and 30 years old in good health.

The chain combines TRBV20-1 with TRBJ2-7; 8 positions match TRBD2. This CDR3 contains 15 residues. Germline CDR1 is DFQATT and CDR2 is SNEGSKA (reference sequence). Trimming removed 3 bases from V and 4 bases from J; junction bases left unmatched: 11. Here the CDR3 DNA reads TGCAGTGCTAGCCCGGGAGGGACTTCTCCTTACGAGCAGTACGTC. Protein product: CSASPGGTSPYEQYV.

This clonotype was counted only a few times. CDR3 protein: CSALQGAPRETQYF. The DNA for the CDR3 is TGCAGTGCTCTCCAGGGGGCGCCTAGGGAGACCCAGTACTTC. The chain joins TRBV20-1 to TRBJ2-5, with 8 bases fitting TRBD1. Germline CDR1 and CDR2: DFQATT and SNEGSKA (reference sequence). The J segment lost 5 bases and the V segment lost 5 bases, leaving 10 bases of the junction unmatched. This CDR3 has 14 residues.

There are a few counts of this clonotype. The chain is built from TRBV25-1 and TRBJ2-1; the match to TRBD2 covers 8 bases. V lost 4 bases, J lost 2 bases, and 1 base stayed unmatched. The CDR3 has 14 residues. Per the germline V gene, CDR1 is MGHDK and CDR2 is SYGVNS. The CDR3 loop reads CASSGLATYNEQFF. The CDR3 coding sequence is TGTGCCAGCAGTGGACTAGCGACCTACAATGAGCAGTTCTTC.

This sequence joins TRBV28 and TRBJ2-5; 7 nucleotides match TRBD2. The V gene's germline CDR1 is MDHEN and CDR2 SYDVKM. V shed 8 bases, J shed 4 bases, and the junction held 10 bases outside the gene matches. The CDR3 has 14 residues. The CDR3 DNA reads TGTGCCAGCCAGCCGGGGGGAGGAGTAGAGACCCAGTACTTC. The encoded protein is CASQPGGGVETQYF.

J is TRBJ2-1 and V is TRBV2; weak D call: TRBD1 (5 bases). CDR1 SNHLY and CDR2 FYNNEI come from the germline V gene. The V and J ends lost 6 bases and 8 bases respectively, with 11 bases between them. The CDR3 length is 12 residues. The CDR3 sequence is CASRTGEYEQFF. The CDR3 DNA is TGTGCCAGCAGAACAGGCGAGTATGAGCAGTTCTTC.

This clonotype was detected many times. The V and J genes are TRBV10-3 and TRBJ2-2, with D tentatively TRBD2 (6 bases). CDR1 and CDR2 from the germline V gene are ENHRY and SYGVKD. The V end was cut by 3 bases, the J end by 5 bases, with 19 bases between. This CDR3 contains 17 residues. The CDR3 DNA reads as TGTGCCATCAGTGATCTCTGGACTACCGTAGGAACCGGGGAGCTGTTTTTT. Encoded protein: CAISDLWTTVGTGELFF.

The chain has TRBV12-3 or TRBV12-4 and TRBJ2-1; no definite D call. V was pared by 6 bases and J by 10 bases, with 13 bases between. This CDR3 has 12 amino acids. CDR3: CASSADGGEQFF. The CDR3 nucleotides read TGTGCCAGCAGCGCGGACGGCGGAGAGCAGTTCTTC.